This T cell receptor (beta chain) was captured in a study of T cells in Graves' hyperthyroidism and ophthalmopathy. Findings and caveats of the study: Onset of ophthalmopathy came a median approximately 6 months after the model predicted it.

Per the germline V gene, CDR1 is MDHEN and CDR2 is SYDVKM. This CDR3 has 15 amino acids. Trimming took 2 bases from V and 2 from J, leaving 12 bases between them. Patients with ophthalmopathy all had a Clinical Activity Score of at least 3, a NOSPECS grade of at least 4 and duration under 3 months. It was uncontrolled infection, other autoimmune disease, pregnancy or lactation that excluded patients. A remark on this clonotype: No antigen is known for it.

Amplification targeted TCR beta CDR3 regions from RNA transcripts. Carried out on the TCR CDR3, a first-round RT-PCR used the HTBI primer set. Each CDR3 protein is one row after TCRdb ran MiXCR on the multiplex PCR reads. The sample lists fewer than 550,000 distinct CDR3 sequences, roughly 24% occurring once. The sequenced sample was blood. The source of this sequence is a woman in her 30s with Graves' ophthalmopathy. The rearrangement joins TRBV28 to TRBJ2-5; tentative D call: TRBD1 (6 bases). CDR3 bases: TGTGCCAGCAGTTTAGTGGGACAACGGCAAGAGACCCAGTACTTC. Residues: CASSLVGQRQETQYF.